One and the same sample provided the 7 T cell receptor beta chains below, sequenced in a study of T cell repertoires in cytomegalovirus infection. TCRdb recomputed calls from the reads with MiXCR, one row per CDR3 protein. The table shows roughly 230,000 distinct CDR3 sequences, with approximately 15% occurring only once. Sequenced input: CD8+ T cells from PBMCs. Receptor source: a human donor in good health (CMV status not recorded). Some clones in this sample may be carry-over from other donors' samples.

Many counts were recorded for this clonotype. The V and J genes are TRBV6-2 or TRBV6-3 and TRBJ2-1; D remains unclear. Germline V gene lookup returns CDR1 MNHEY and CDR2 SVGEGT. This CDR3 spans 12 amino acids. Deletions cut 2 bases from V and 10 bases from J, with 9 bases between. CDR3 loop: CASSYPTLEQFF. As DNA, the CDR3 is TGTGCCAGCAGTTACCCGACCCTAGAGCAGTTCTTC.

This chain links TRBV14 with TRBJ2-1, with TRBD2 matching over 10 bases. CDR1 SGHDN and CDR2 FVKESK come from the germline V gene. V shed 2 bases and J 6 bases; nucleotides not matched to a gene: 4. The CDR3 contains 15 residues. The CDR3, as DNA: TGTGCCAGCAGCCAACTAGCGGGGGAATGCAATGAGCAGTTCTTC. Its protein product is CASSQLAGECNEQFF.

The rearrangement uses TRBV2 and TRBJ1-1, with D unresolved. The CDR3 sequence is 12 residues long. Germline-derived CDR1 and CDR2 are SNHLY and FYNNEI. Trimming took off 5 bases at V and 1 base at J, with 5 bases between the two ends. For the CDR3, the DNA is TGTGCCAGCAGTCGACAGAACACTGAAGCTTTCTTT. Translation gives CASSRQNTEAFF.

This clonotype has ten or more counts. The V call is TRBV7-9, the J call TRBJ2-7; the D is unclear. This CDR3 spans 12 amino acids. Trimming took off 5 bases at V and 4 bases at J, with 9 bases between the two ends. Germline lookup yields CDR1 SEHNR and CDR2 FQNEAQ (reference sequence). The CDR3 nucleotides read TGTGCCAGCAGCGCGGACGGATACGAGCAGTACTTC. Translating it yields CASSADGYEQYF.

This clonotype was picked up a small number of times. The chain links TRBV7-9 to TRBJ2-4; D is tentatively TRBD1 or TRBD2 (6 bases each). CDR1 and CDR2 from the germline V gene are SEHNR and FQNEAQ (reference sequence). This CDR3 has 14 residues. V dropped 3 bases and J dropped 6 bases, with 12 bases sitting between them. The CDR3 DNA reads as TGTGCCAGCAGCTTTTCAGGGGAGGCAAACATTCAGTACTTC. This sequence encodes CASSFSGEANIQYF. The full variable domain, in which reference TRBV7-9 and TRBJ2-4 provide the parts outside the CDR3, is DTGVSQNPRHKITKRGQNVTFRCDPISEHNRLYWYRQTLGQGPEFLTYFQNEAQLEKSRLLSDRFSAERPKGSFSTLEIQRTEQGDSAMYLCASSFSGEANIQYFGAGTRLSVL.

The chain uses TRBV28 and TRBJ2-2; D assignment may be TRBD1 or TRBD2 (5 bases each). Trimming took 6 bases from V and 7 from J, leaving 15 bases between them. The CDR3 is 14 amino acids. Germline V gives CDR1 MDHEN, CDR2 SYDVKM. CDR3 region: CASRPLGPVGELFF. The CDR3 coding sequence is TGTGCCAGCAGACCACTGGGACCCGTCGGGGAGCTGTTTTTT.

In its sample, this clonotype was seen many times. The V and J genes are TRBV12-3 or TRBV12-4 and TRBJ2-1; 7 nucleotides line up with TRBD2. CDR3 length: 13 amino acids. V was pared by 4 bases and J by 5 bases, with 2 bases of the junction left unmatched. The CDR3 sequence: CASSWGGDNEQFF. DNA of the CDR3: TGTGCCAGCAGTTGGGGGGGGGACAATGAGCAGTTCTTC.